Following are 17 T cell receptor beta chains from one sample sequenced in a study of cytomegalovirus exposure and HLA in healthy donors. Libraries were prepared by immunoSEQ multiplex PCR; TCRdb keeps only in-frame clonotypes and omits some of them. The data contain roughly 76,000 clones, around 94% of them singletons. Source material: PBMCs. The receptors stem from a man younger than 30 in good health and CMV-seropositive.

The gene calls are TRBV28 and TRBJ2-7, with 12 bases that match TRBD1. Germline trimming cut 7 bases from V and 5 bases from J; bases unmatched to any gene: 9. CDR3 length equals 15 residues. CDR1 and CDR2 (germline): MDHEN, SYDVKM. The CDR3 is CASNLGTGGNNEQYF. Written as DNA, the CDR3 is TGTGCCAGCAACTTGGGGACAGGGGGCAATAACGAGCAGTACTTC.

V usage is TRBV5-1 and J usage is TRBJ2-6; 7 nucleotides match TRBD1. The CDR3 is 16 residues long. V lost 2 bases, J lost 0 bases, and 2 bases stayed unmatched. Germline CDR1 reads SGHRS; CDR2 reads YFSETQ. In nucleotides, the CDR3 is TGCGCCAGCAGCTTAGACAGGGACTCTGGGGCCAACGTCCTGACTTTC. It codes for CASSLDRDSGANVLTF.

The V and J genes are TRBV5-1 and TRBJ2-1; 12 positions agree with TRBD2. The CDR3 spans 15 residues. Germline V gene data show CDR1 as SGHRS and CDR2 as YFSETQ. Trimming took 3 bases from V and 7 from J; bases not matched to a gene: 5. CDR3 sequence reads: CASSSTSGSYNEQFF. The CDR3 nucleotides are TGCGCCAGCAGCTCGACTAGCGGGAGTTATAATGAGCAGTTCTTC.

This chain links TRBV5-4 with TRBJ2-3; 9 bases match TRBD2. Germline CDR1 is SGHNT and CDR2 is YYREEE (reference sequence). J gave up 0 bases and V 10 bases, and 12 bases lay outside the gene matches. This CDR3 comprises 16 residues. As DNA, the CDR3 is TGTGCCTTATCAAACTTGACTAGCGGAAGCACAGATACGCAGTATTTT. As protein: CALSNLTSGSTDTQYF.

CDR3 in amino acids: CASSENNPAVNTIYF. The CDR3 DNA follows: TGTGCCAGCAGTGAAAACAACCCGGCGGTAAACACCATATATTTT. The J gene is TRBJ1-3, the V gene TRBV2; D not certain. The CDR3 covers 15 residues. The germline V and J ends were trimmed by 2 bases and 6 bases, with 14 bases remaining between them. The germline CDR1 and CDR2 sequences are SNHLY and FYNNEI.

The V gene is TRBV7-2, the J gene TRBJ2-1; 7 bases are shared with TRBD2. This CDR3 spans 15 amino acids. Trimming cost V 2 bases and J 2 bases; bases outside gene matches: 3. CDR1 SGHTA and CDR2 FQGNSA come from the germline V gene. The DNA for the CDR3 is TGTGCCAGCAGCTTAAGTGGACTAGCCTACAATGAGCAGTTCTTC. It yields the protein CASSLSGLAYNEQFF.

This chain joins TRBV6-1 and TRBJ2-7; 10 positions agree with TRBD2. The junction had 13 bases not matched to a gene; V was cut back by 2 bases and J by 6 bases. CDR1 MNHNS and CDR2 SASEGT come from the germline V gene. There are 17 residues in the CDR3. CDR3 protein: CASSERVGVAGGGEQYF. CDR3 sequence (DNA): TGTGCCAGCAGTGAACGTGTCGGGGTAGCGGGAGGAGGCGAGCAGTACTTC.

The V gene is TRBV6-6, the J gene TRBJ2-7, with TRBD2 matching over 7 bases. The CDR3 runs 14 residues. Trimming at V came to 1 base and at J to 5 bases, leaving 5 bases not matched to a gene. Germline lookup yields CDR1 MNHNY and CDR2 SVGAGI (reference sequence). CDR3 coding DNA: TGTGCCAGCAGTTACTGGGGGGGTTCCGACGAGCAGTACTTC. This codes for CASSYWGGSDEQYF.

The chain joins TRBV10-3 to TRBJ2-3; possible D gene TRBD2, 6 bases. The ends were cut back, 2 bases at V and 1 base at J, with 16 bases in the middle. This CDR3 comprises 17 residues. Per germline, CDR1 ENHRY and CDR2 SYGVKD. This CDR3 is CAISEGLSSEGTDTQYF. In DNA, the CDR3 is TGTGCCATCAGTGAGGGCCTGTCTAGCGAGGGCACAGATACGCAGTATTTT.

The rearrangement uses TRBV4-2 and TRBJ1-1; 9 bases line up with TRBD1. V shed 6 bases, J shed 5 bases, and the junction held 7 bases outside the gene matches. Germline-derived CDR1 and CDR2 are LGHNA and YNFKEQ. The CDR3 is 14 amino acids. The chain's CDR3 is CASRRTGARTEAFF. The CDR3 DNA reads TGTGCCAGCAGGAGGACAGGGGCGAGGACTGAAGCTTTCTTT.

The chain has TRBV27 and TRBJ2-3, with 7 nucleotides matching TRBD1. The CDR3 totals 16 residues. V dropped 6 bases and J dropped 3; count of bases not matched to a gene: 12. Germline loops: CDR1 MNHEY, CDR2 SMNVEV (reference sequence). The CDR3 is CASSPMTGTGTDTQYF. The CDR3, as DNA: TGTGCCAGCAGCCCAATGACAGGGACGGGGACAGATACGCAGTATTTT.

This clone has just one count. This sequence joins TRBV5-4 and TRBJ2-3; TRBD2 aligns across 8 bases. Germline assignment: CDR1 SGHNT and CDR2 YYREEE (reference sequence). This CDR3 contains 16 residues. V gave up 3 bases and J gave up 3 bases; unmatched junction bases: 9. The CDR3, as DNA: TGTGCCAGCAGCTATTTTAGCGGGATTAGTACAGATACGCAGTATTTT. The encoded protein is CASSYFSGISTDTQYF.

The chain combines TRBV5-4 with TRBJ1-2, with D perhaps TRBD1 (6 bases). Germline lookup yields CDR1 SGHNT and CDR2 YYREEE (reference sequence). V was cut by 5 bases and J by 4 bases, with 12 bases left in between. This CDR3 contains 13 residues. The CDR3 DNA is TGTGCCAGCAGAGTTGGGGGCGGCTATGGCTACACCTTC. Translated: CASRVGGGYGYTF.

The chain couples TRBV9 to TRBJ2-5; D is possibly TRBD1 (6 bases). CDR3 length equals 14 residues. Trimming left V 0 bases short and J 4 bases short, with 10 bases between. CDR1 is SGDLS and CDR2 is YYNGEE in the germline V gene. The DNA for the CDR3 is TGTGCCAGCAGCGTAGGGGTACAGGGAGAGACCCAGTACTTC. Translated, it gives CASSVGVQGETQYF.

The V gene is TRBV6-1, the J gene TRBJ2-1; 9 bases align to TRBD2. Per germline, CDR1 MNHNS and CDR2 SASEGT. This CDR3 contains 15 residues. The junction had 9 bases not matched to a gene; V was cut back by 7 bases and J by 5 bases. CDR3: CASTSGAAGDNEQFF. CDR3 nucleotide sequence: TGTGCCAGCACTAGCGGGGCTGCCGGAGACAATGAGCAGTTCTTC.

The V call is TRBV25-1, the J call TRBJ2-5; 7 nucleotides agree with TRBD2. Germline loops: CDR1 MGHDK, CDR2 SYGVNS. The trim removed 0 bases at V and 6 bases at J, leaving 7 bases unmatched. This CDR3 is 15 amino acids long. The CDR3 DNA reads TGTGCCAGCAGTGAATATAGGGCGGGAGAAAAGACCCAGTACTTC. As protein: CASSEYRAGEKTQYF.

The chain has TRBV2 and TRBJ2-3; 10 bases are a match to TRBD2. Germline trimming cut 5 bases from V and 0 bases from J; bases unmatched to any gene: 8. Germline assignment: CDR1 SNHLY and CDR2 FYNNEI. The CDR3 length is 17 residues. The chain's CDR3 is CASSYRLAGDSTDTQYF. In DNA, the CDR3 is TGTGCCAGCAGTTACCGGCTAGCGGGAGATAGCACAGATACGCAGTATTTT.